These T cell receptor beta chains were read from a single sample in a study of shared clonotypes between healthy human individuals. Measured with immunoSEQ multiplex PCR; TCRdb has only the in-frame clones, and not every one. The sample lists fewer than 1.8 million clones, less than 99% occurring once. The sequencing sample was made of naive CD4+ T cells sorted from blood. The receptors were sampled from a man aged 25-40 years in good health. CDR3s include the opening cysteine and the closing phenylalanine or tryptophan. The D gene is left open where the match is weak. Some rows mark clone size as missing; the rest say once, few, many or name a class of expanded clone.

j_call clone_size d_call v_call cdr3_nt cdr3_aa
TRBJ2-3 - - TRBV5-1 TGCGCCAGCAGCTTCGGGGGATCAGGCACAGATACGCAGTATTTT CASSFGGSGTDTQYF
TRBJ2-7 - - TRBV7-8 TGTGCCAGCGGACTCGTCGGATCCATAGGCGAGCAGTACTTC CASGLVGSIGEQYF
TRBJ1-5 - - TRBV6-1 TGTGCCAGCAGGAACCAGGGACAGCCCCAGCATTTT CASRNQGQPQHF
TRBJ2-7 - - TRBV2 TGTGCCAGCAGTGGGACTTCCTACGAGCAGTACTTC CASSGTSYEQYF
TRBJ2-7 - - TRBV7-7 TGTGCTAGCAGCTTATCGGACGGAGCCTACGAGCAGTACTTC CASSLSDGAYEQYF
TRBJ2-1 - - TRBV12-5 TGTGCTAGTGGTTTGGACAATGAGCAGTTCTTC CASGLDNEQFF
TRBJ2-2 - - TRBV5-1 TGCGCCAGCAGCCTACTGGGACATGCGAACACCGGGGAGCTGTTTTTT CASSLLGHANTGELFF
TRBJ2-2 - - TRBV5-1 TGCGCCAGCAGCTTGGCGGGGGGCGCGTGGAACACCGGGGAGCTGTTTTTT CASSLAGGAWNTGELFF
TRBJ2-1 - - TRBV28 TGTGCCAGCAGTCCGATAACCGGTCAGCAGTTCTTC CASSPITGQQFF
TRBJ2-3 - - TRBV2 TGTGCCAGCAGTGTAACAGATACGCAGTATTTT CASSVTDTQYF
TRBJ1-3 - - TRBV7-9 TGTGCCAGCAGCTTACGAGGACCCTCTGGAAACACCATATATTTT CASSLRGPSGNTIYF
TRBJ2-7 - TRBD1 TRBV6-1 TGTGCCAGCAGTGAGGAAGGGGGCCCGATCTACGAGCAGTACTTC CASSEEGGPIYEQYF
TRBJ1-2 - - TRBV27 TGTGCCAGCAGTTTATCATGGGGGGCGGGTGGCTACACCTTC CASSLSWGAGGYTF
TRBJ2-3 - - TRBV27 TGTGCCAGCAGTTTAATAAGGGGCGGAGCTAGCACAGATACGCAGTATTTT CASSLIRGGASTDTQYF
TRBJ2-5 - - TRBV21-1 TGTGCCAGACTGGTCCCGGGGGAGGGAGAGACCCAGTACTTC CARLVPGEGETQYF
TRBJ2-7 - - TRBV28 TGTGCCAGCAGTTTAAGGCAGCCCGAGCAGTACTTC CASSLRQPEQYF
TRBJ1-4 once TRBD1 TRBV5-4 TGTGCCAGCAGTCGCGGATCACAGGGGACCAATGAAAAACTGTTTTTT CASSRGSQGTNEKLFF
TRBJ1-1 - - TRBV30 TGTGCCTGGACTACGGACAGTCACACTGAAGCTTTCTTT CAWTTDSHTEAFF
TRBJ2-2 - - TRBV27 TGTGCCAGCAGTTTAGAACTCAACACCGGGGAGCTGTTTTTT CASSLELNTGELFF
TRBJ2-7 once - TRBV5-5 TGTGCCAGCAGCTTGGCCCGGGGAGAAGAGCAGTACTTC CASSLARGEEQYF
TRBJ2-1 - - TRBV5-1 TGCGCCAGCAGCAACTACCCAGGGTTTGAGCAGTTCTTC CASSNYPGFEQFF
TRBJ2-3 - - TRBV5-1 TGCGCCAGCAGCGCCAGAACTTACACAGATACGCAGTATTTT CASSARTYTDTQYF
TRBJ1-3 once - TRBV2 TGTGCCAGCAGTGAAGGGAGAGGAATGTGGCGTGCAGACACCATATATTTT CASSEGRGMWRADTIYF
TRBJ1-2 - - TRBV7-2 TGTGCCACCGCCCCAGACAGCCTAAACTATGGCTACACCTTC CATAPDSLNYGYTF
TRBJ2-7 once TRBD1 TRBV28 TGTGCCAGCAGTCGCCTGACAGGGGTCGGAGAGCAGTACTTC CASSRLTGVGEQYF
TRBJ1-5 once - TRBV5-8 TGTGCCAGCAGCCCCGGGTTCCGATCCGCCAATCAGCCCCAGCATTTT CASSPGFRSANQPQHF
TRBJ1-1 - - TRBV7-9 TGTGCCAGCAGACTCCAGACAGGTCTGAACACTGAAGCTTTCTTT CASRLQTGLNTEAFF
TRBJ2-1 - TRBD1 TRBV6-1 TGTGCCAGCAGTGAGGGCAGGGGGATCTTC CASSEGRGIF
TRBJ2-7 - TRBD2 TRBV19 TGTGCCAGTAGCAGGATAGCGGGAGGAGGCGAGCAGTACTTC CASSRIAGGGEQYF
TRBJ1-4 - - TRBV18 TGTGCCAGCTCAAAATCTCCCGTTGCAACTAATGAAAAACTGTTTTTT CASSKSPVATNEKLFF
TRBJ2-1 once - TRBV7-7 TGTGCTAGCAGCTCAGGGTTGGTGGACAATGAGCAGTTCTTC CASSSGLVDNEQFF
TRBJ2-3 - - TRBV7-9 TGTGCCAGCACCCAGACTGAAACTAGCACAGATACGCAGTATTTT CASTQTETSTDTQYF
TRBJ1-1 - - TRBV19 TGTGCCAGTAGTCATGGGGGCGGGGACACTGAAGCTTTCTTT CASSHGGGDTEAFF
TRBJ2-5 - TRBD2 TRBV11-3 TGTGCCAGCAGCTTAGGGGTAGCGGGAGTGGACAAGACCCAGTACTTC CASSLGVAGVDKTQYF
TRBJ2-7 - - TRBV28 TGTGCCAGCAGTTTGTATCCATCCTACGAGCAGTACTTC CASSLYPSYEQYF
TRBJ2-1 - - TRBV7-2 TGTGCCAGCAGCTATAGACTGCTGGCCCAAGACAGTTACAATGAGCAGTTCTTC CASSYRLLAQDSYNEQFF
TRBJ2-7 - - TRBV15 TGTGCCACCAGCATCCCCGATGTGTACGAGCAGTACTTC CATSIPDVYEQYF
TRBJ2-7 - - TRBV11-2 TGTGCCAGCAGCCTGCTTTGGAGGCAGTCCTACGAGCAGTACTTC CASSLLWRQSYEQYF
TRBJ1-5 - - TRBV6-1 TGTGCCAGCAGTGAAATCAGTAACAATCAGCCCCAGCATTTT CASSEISNNQPQHF
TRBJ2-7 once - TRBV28 TGTGCCAGCAGCCCCACCTCGGGGGGCCAAAGTGAGCAGTACTTC CASSPTSGGQSEQYF
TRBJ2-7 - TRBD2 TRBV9 TGTGCCAGCAGCGTAGGGCTAGCGGGTACCTCATCCTACGAGCAGTACTTC CASSVGLAGTSSYEQYF
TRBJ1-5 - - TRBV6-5 TGTGCCAGCAGTTACGGGGCATGGCAGCCCCAGCATTTT CASSYGAWQPQHF
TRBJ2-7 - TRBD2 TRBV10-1 TGCGCCCGGGGGGGTCCAGCGACGAGCGAGCAGTACTTC CARGGPATSEQYF